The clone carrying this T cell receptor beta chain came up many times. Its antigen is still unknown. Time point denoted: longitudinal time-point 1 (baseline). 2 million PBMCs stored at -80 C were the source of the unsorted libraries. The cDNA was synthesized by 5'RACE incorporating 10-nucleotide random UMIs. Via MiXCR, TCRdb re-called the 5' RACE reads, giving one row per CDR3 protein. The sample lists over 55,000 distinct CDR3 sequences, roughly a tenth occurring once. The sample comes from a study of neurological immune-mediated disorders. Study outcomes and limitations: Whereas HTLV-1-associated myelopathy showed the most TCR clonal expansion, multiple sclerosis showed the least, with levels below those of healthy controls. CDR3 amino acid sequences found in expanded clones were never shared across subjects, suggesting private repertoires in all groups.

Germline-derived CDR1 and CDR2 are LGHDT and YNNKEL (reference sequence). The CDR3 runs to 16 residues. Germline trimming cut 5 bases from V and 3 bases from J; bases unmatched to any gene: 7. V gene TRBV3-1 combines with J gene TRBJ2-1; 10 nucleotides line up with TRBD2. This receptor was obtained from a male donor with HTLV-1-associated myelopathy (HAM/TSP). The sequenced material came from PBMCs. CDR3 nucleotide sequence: TGTGCCAGCAGCACCGGTACTAGCGGGGTCTACAATGAGCAGTTCTTC. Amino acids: CASSTGTSGVYNEQFF.